This T cell receptor beta chain comes out of a study of cytomegalovirus exposure and HLA in healthy donors. The CDR3 consists of 16 residues. Per germline, CDR1 SGHNT and CDR2 YYREEE (reference sequence). J lost 7 bases, V lost 8 bases, and 15 bases had no gene match. Regarding this clone: The antigen is undetermined.

Findings and limits, study-wide: Excluded were some V segments that proved indistinguishable, including TRBV6-2 and TRBV6-3. Most TCR sequences showed up rarely, but some public TCRs showed up in many donors. Reported performance of the classifier showed diagnosis of cytomegalovirus status with high specificity and sensitivity.

Amplification used 60 Vbeta primers and 13 Jbeta primers. Sequencing was performed with immunoSEQ multiplex PCR; in TCRdb, only in-frame clones are kept and a portion is missing. Seen here are some 200,000 clones, 55% to 75% observed once, and the top ten hold about 3%. The chain carries TRBV5-4 and TRBJ2-2; 9 bases match TRBD2. Sequenced material: PBMCs. This TCR derives from a man in his forties in good health and CMV-seropositive. The CDR3 sequence: CASSPAGGPGGGELFF. In nucleotides, the CDR3 is TGTGCCAGTAGCCCCGCGGGGGGGCCAGGGGGCGGGGAGCTGTTTTTT.